This TCR beta chain was recorded in a study of cytomegalovirus exposure and HLA in healthy donors. Use of 60 Vbeta and 13 Jbeta primers characterized the PCR. The table came from immunoSEQ multiplex PCR; TCRdb's copy has only in-frame clones and leaves some out. The sample consists of approximately 100,000 clones, around three quarters of them appearing once. Looked up from germline, CDR1 is MGHDK and CDR2 is SYGVNS. V gave up 2 bases and J gave up 3 bases; unmatched junction bases: 5. The CDR3 covers 15 residues. Nominal health characterized the donors when sampled, though unrecorded immune exposures were likely.

The sequence was collected from a man aged 55 to 70 in good health and CMV-seropositive. This rearrangement joins TRBV25-1 to TRBJ2-3, with 7 bases matching TRBD1. Sequencing was performed on PBMCs. Here the CDR3 DNA reads TGTGCCAGCAGTGAAGCGACAGGGAAAACAGATACGCAGTATTTT. This gives the protein CASSEATGKTDTQYF.